This T cell receptor (beta chain) was obtained from a study of CDR3 diversity in severe acne. In germline, CDR1 is MGHDK, CDR2 SYGVNS. The CDR3 spans 15 residues. V lost 5 bases and J 7 bases, leaving 15 bases between the germline ends. This clonotype was detected only once. TCRdb processed the PCR reads anew with MiXCR; each CDR3 protein has one entry. This table holds roughly 100,000 distinct CDR3 sequences, roughly half found once. The rearrangement uses TRBV25-1 and TRBJ1-6; maybe TRBD1 (5 bases). This TCR was recovered from a male donor with acne. The sequencing sample was made of blood. DNA for the CDR3: TGTGCCAGCAGTTTTGGAGCGGGACCAAATTCACCCCTCCACTTT. Protein: CASSFGAGPNSPLHF. Based on the CDR3 plus reference TRBV25-1 and TRBJ1-6, the full variable domain is EADIYQTPRYLVIGTGKKITLECSQTMGHDKMYWYQQDPGMELHLIHYSYGVNSTEKGDLSSESTVSRIRTEHFPLTLESARPSHTSQYLCASSFGAGPNSPLHFGNGTRLTVT.